The 11 T cell receptor beta chains below come from one sample, sequenced in a study of blood T cell repertoires in COVID-19. Sequencing used immunoSEQ multiplex PCR; TCRdb keeps in-frame clones, though not all of them. The data show about 190,000 clones, with approximately 84% seen just once and 3.2% held by the top ten. The sample comprised PBMCs or T cells enriched from blood (not recorded which). Source of these receptors: a woman aged 25-40 years who had recovered from COVID-19.

This chain uses TRBV2 with TRBJ1-4, with D unresolved. V dropped 8 bases and J dropped 3 bases, with 10 bases sitting between them. Germline CDR1 is SNHLY and CDR2 is FYNNEI. The CDR3 extends over 13 amino acids. This CDR3 is CASSRAPNEKLFF. DNA for the CDR3: TGTGCCAGCTCCCGCGCCCCTAATGAAAAACTGTTTTTT.

The chain is built from TRBV7-8 and TRBJ2-1; D ambiguous. V was pared by 1 base and J by 8 bases, with 18 bases between. The CDR3 spans 16 residues. Germline V gives CDR1 SGHVS, CDR2 FQNEAQ. The CDR3 nucleotides read TGTGCCAGCAGCTTAGAAGAGGTTAGGCGGTCGGATGAGCAGTTCTTC. Residues: CASSLEEVRRSDEQFF.

The chain recombines TRBV6-1 with TRBJ2-1; TRBD1 agrees at 9 bases. The junction had 7 bases not matched to a gene; V was cut back by 0 bases and J by 7 bases. This CDR3 is 16 amino acids long. Germline V lookup: CDR1 MNHNS, CDR2 SASEGT. CDR3 in DNA: TGTGCCAGCAGTGAAGCGCGCGGGACAGGGACGAATGAGCAGTTCTTC. Amino acids: CASSEARGTGTNEQFF.

The genes are TRBV6-9 and TRBJ1-2; 9 nucleotides line up with TRBD1. V lost 3 bases to trimming and J lost 5 bases; unmatched junction nucleotides: 7. CDR1 is MNHGY, CDR2 SVAAGI, per germline. The CDR3 is made up of 15 amino acids. DNA of the CDR3: TGTGCCAGCAGTTACCGAGAGACAGGGGGGTATGGCTACACCTTC. It encodes CASSYRETGGYGYTF.

This clone has just a few counts. The sample contains more than one DNA sequence encoding this CDR3. The J gene is TRBJ2-5, the V gene TRBV4-2, with D uncertain. From germline, CDR1 is LGHNA and CDR2 YNFKEQ. The CDR3 extends over 13 amino acids. V was cut by 0 bases and J by 5 bases, with 7 bases left in between. CDR3 nucleotide sequence: TGTGCCAGCAGCCAAGATCGTCGTGAGACCCAGTACTTC. Amino acid sequence: CASSQDRRETQYF.

This clone was detected only once. V usage is TRBV28 and J usage is TRBJ2-7; 7 positions match TRBD1. J was trimmed by 3 bases and V by 2 bases; bases with no gene match: 4. The CDR3 is made up of 14 amino acids. Germline V lookup: CDR1 MDHEN, CDR2 SYDVKM. The CDR3 DNA reads as TGTGCCAGCAGTTTAATAGGGACAGACTACGAGCAGTACTTC. This translates into CASSLIGTDYEQYF.

The rearrangement uses TRBV28 and TRBJ2-4; tentative D call: TRBD2 (7 bases). Trimming pared 3 bases from V and 0 bases from J, leaving 9 bases between. The germline V gene encodes CDR1 MDHEN and CDR2 SYDVKM. The CDR3 is 15 amino acids. Here the CDR3 reads CASSLGGAAKNIQYF. DNA for the CDR3: TGTGCCAGCAGTTTGGGGGGGGCAGCCAAAAACATTCAGTACTTC.

The genes are TRBV28 and TRBJ2-5; TRBD2 agrees at 9 bases. V gave up 5 bases and J gave up 7 bases; unmatched junction bases: 5. Per germline, CDR1 MDHEN and CDR2 SYDVKM. This CDR3 spans 13 amino acids. The CDR3 nucleotides are TGTGCCAGCAGTGCGGGACTAGCTGCGACCCAGTACTTC. Its translation is CASSAGLAATQYF.

V gene TRBV4-2 combines with J gene TRBJ2-3; 15 bases align to TRBD2. Germline V gene sequence: CDR1 LGHNA, CDR2 YNFKEQ. The CDR3 is 18 residues long. Unmatched junction bases numbered 6, after V lost 4 bases and J lost 1 base. The CDR3 loop reads CASSRGLAGGPGTDTQYF. The CDR3 DNA is TGTGCCAGCAGCCGTGGACTAGCGGGGGGGCCGGGCACAGATACGCAGTATTTT.

This clone appeared once. CDR3 nucleotide sequence: TGTGCCGCCGGCGGGTTAGCCGCCTTTAGCGAGCAGTACTTC. Amino acids: CAAGGLAAFSEQYF. This chain joins TRBV6-5 and TRBJ2-7; maybe TRBD2 (5 bases). V lost 11 bases and J lost 6, with 23 bases in between. Germline assignment: CDR1 MNHEY and CDR2 SVGAGI. The CDR3 has 14 amino acids.

The rearrangement joins TRBV4-2 to TRBJ1-4; 7 nucleotides match TRBD1. V gave up 1 base and J gave up 1 base; unmatched junction bases: 3. Germline V gene lookup returns CDR1 LGHNA and CDR2 YNFKEQ. CDR3 length: 16 residues. This CDR3 is CASSQGQGGTNEKLFF. Written as DNA, the CDR3 is TGTGCCAGCAGCCAAGGACAGGGAGGAACTAATGAAAAACTGTTTTTT.